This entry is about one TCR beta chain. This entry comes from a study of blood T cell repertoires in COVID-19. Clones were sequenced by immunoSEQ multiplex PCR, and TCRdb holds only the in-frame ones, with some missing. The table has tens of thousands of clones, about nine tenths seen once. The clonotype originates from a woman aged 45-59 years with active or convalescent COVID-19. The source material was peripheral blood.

This CDR3 is CASSQGRAVQETQYF. The CDR3 DNA follows: TGTGCCAGCAGCCAAGGGCGGGCGGTCCAAGAGACCCAGTACTTC. J is TRBJ2-5 and V is TRBV3-1 (or the pseudogene TRBV3-2); perhaps TRBD2 as D (5 bases). In germline, CDR1 is LGHDT, CDR2 YNNKEL (reference sequence). V lost 1 base to trimming and J lost 1 base, with 10 bases between them. This CDR3 has 15 residues.